What follows are 25 T cell receptor beta chains derived from one specimen sequenced in a study of OX40 agonist ivuxolimab in advanced cancers. The data were produced by immunoSEQ multiplex PCR, yet TCRdb's version contains in-frame clones alone and is incomplete. The sample gives approximately 76,000 clones, approximately 95% of which show up once; approximately 11% is in the top ten. The material sequenced was CD4+ or CD8+ T cells sorted from blood, taken in a trial of the OX40 agonist ivuxolimab. These TCRs come from an adult with an advanced solid tumor such as melanoma, head and neck, liver or kidney cancer.

The chain carries TRBV7-9 and TRBJ2-4, with 8 bases lining up with TRBD1. V trimming: 8 bases; J trimming: 5 bases; junction bases outside the gene matches: 5. Germline CDR1 SEHNR, CDR2 FQNEAQ (reference sequence). CDR3 size: 13 residues. The DNA for the CDR3 is TGTGCCAGCCATCAGGGGGCCGAAAACATTCAGTACTTC. It yields the protein CASHQGAENIQYF.

The table lists this clone with a count of one. This chain connects TRBV29-1 to TRBJ1-1; maybe TRBD1 (6 bases). V was shortened by 7 bases and J by 1 base, with 7 bases between the two germline ends. This CDR3 spans 11 amino acids. CDR1 and CDR2 from the germline V gene are SQVTM and ANQGSEA. CDR3 in amino acids: CSAQGNTEAFF. The CDR3 DNA reads as TGCAGCGCACAGGGGAACACTGAAGCTTTCTTT.

V and J are TRBV7-9 and TRBJ2-3; the D gene is possibly TRBD1 (6 bases). The CDR3 has 13 residues. Germline V CDR1 and CDR2: SEHNR, FQNEAQ (reference sequence). V was shortened by 5 bases and J by 10 bases, with 16 bases between the two germline ends. The DNA for the CDR3 is TGTGCCAGCAGCCCAACGGAGCAGGGGCCGCAGTATTTT. This translates into CASSPTEQGPQYF. The variable domain in full, with the rest retrieved from reference TRBV7-9 and TRBJ2-3, is DTGVSQNPRHKITKRGQNVTFRCDPISEHNRLYWYRQTLGQGPEFLTYFQNEAQLEKSRLLSDRFSAERPKGSFSTLEIQRTEQGDSAMYLCASSPTEQGPQYFGPGTRLTVL.

This clone was observed once. The chain carries TRBV5-6 and TRBJ2-1; 13 nucleotides agree with TRBD2. After removal of 7 bases from V and 8 bases from J, the junction contained 6 bases not matched to a gene. From germline, CDR1 is SGHDT and CDR2 YYEEEE. The CDR3 covers 14 residues. CDR3 sequence: CASRGLAGVDEQFF. CDR3 in DNA: TGTGCCAGCCGCGGACTAGCGGGAGTAGATGAGCAGTTCTTC.

Written as DNA, the CDR3 is TGTGCCAGCAGCTTAGTCGGACTAGCGGGGTGGACCTACGAGCAGTACTTC. This gives the protein CASSLVGLAGWTYEQYF. The gene calls are TRBV7-2 and TRBJ2-7, with TRBD2 matching over 12 bases. The V gene's germline CDR1 is SGHTA and CDR2 FQGNSA. CDR3 size: 17 residues. Trimming cost V 1 base and J 2 bases; bases outside gene matches: 6.

The chain couples TRBV4-3 to TRBJ1-4; D is uncertain. V dropped 0 bases and J dropped 4 bases, with 18 bases sitting between them. Germline lookup yields CDR1 LGHNA and CDR2 YSLEER. The CDR3 is 18 residues long. CDR3 in amino acids: CASSQDSLPVLINEKLFF. The CDR3 nucleotides are TGCGCCAGCAGCCAAGATTCTCTACCTGTTCTAATTAATGAAAAACTGTTTTTT.

This clone was seen more than once but under ten times. The chain couples TRBV7-2 to TRBJ2-1; TRBD1 is a possible D gene (5 bases). There are 12 residues in the CDR3. CDR1 and CDR2 from the germline V gene are SGHTA and FQGNSA. The germline V and J ends were trimmed by 5 bases and 8 bases, with 10 bases remaining between them. CDR3 nucleotide sequence: TGTGCCAGCAGCACGCAGGGCTATGAGCAGTTCTTC. The encoded protein is CASSTQGYEQFF.

The V and J genes are TRBV27 and TRBJ1-5; possibly TRBD1 for D (5 bases). Germline-derived CDR1 and CDR2 are MNHEY and SMNVEV (reference sequence). V lost 6 bases to trimming and J lost 9 bases, with 18 bases between them. This CDR3 is built from 14 residues. CDR3 sequence (DNA): TGTGCCAGCAGATACAGCGTCCAGGGAATGCCCCAGCATTTT. It translates to CASRYSVQGMPQHF.

The chain links TRBV9 to TRBJ2-3; tentative D call: TRBD1 (6 bases). V was cut by 2 bases and J by 6 bases, with 13 bases left in between. Looked up from germline, CDR1 is SGDLS and CDR2 is YYNGEE. The CDR3 loop spans 14 amino acids. The CDR3 loop reads CASSVAGVYDTQYF. The CDR3 DNA reads as TGTGCCAGCAGCGTGGCAGGGGTTTATGATACGCAGTATTTT.

The chain recombines TRBV7-8 with TRBJ2-1; D is ambiguous. The germline CDR1 and CDR2 sequences are SGHVS and FQNEAQ. The ends were cut back, 2 bases at V and 7 bases at J, with 9 bases in the middle. The CDR3 consists of 13 residues. The CDR3 here is CASSLTTDNEQFF. The CDR3 nucleotides are TGTGCCAGCAGCTTAACCACTGATAATGAGCAGTTCTTC.

The chain carries TRBV28 and TRBJ2-5; no reliable D call. The V and J ends lost 2 bases and 7 bases respectively, with 14 bases between them. The CDR3 is 14 residues long. Germline lookup yields CDR1 MDHEN and CDR2 SYDVKM. The chain's CDR3 is CASSLKWGLATQYF. The CDR3 DNA reads as TGTGCCAGCAGTTTAAAATGGGGATTGGCGACCCAGTACTTC.

The chain couples TRBV4-3 to TRBJ2-2, with TRBD2 matching over 7 bases. The germline V gene encodes CDR1 LGHNA and CDR2 YSLEER. This CDR3 is built from 15 residues. Trimming took 6 bases from V and 4 from J; bases not matched to a gene: 8. CDR3 sequence reads: CASRQGGAGTGELFF. Here the CDR3 DNA reads TGCGCCAGCAGGCAGGGAGGGGCGGGCACCGGGGAGCTGTTTTTT.

This clone was recorded once. The chain joins TRBV7-2 to TRBJ1-1; maybe TRBD1 (5 bases). Per the germline V gene, CDR1 is SGHTA and CDR2 is FQGNSA. V lost 4 bases and J 0 bases, leaving 18 bases between the germline ends. The CDR3 runs 17 residues. CDR3 coding DNA: TGTGCCAGCAGCTCTCCCCATATCGGGACCATGAACACTGAAGCTTTCTTT. This codes for CASSSPHIGTMNTEAFF.

The CDR3 spells CASSFGRRPNNEQFF. The CDR3 nucleotides read TGTGCCAGCAGTTTTGGCAGGCGCCCCAACAATGAGCAGTTCTTC. This chain joins TRBV28 and TRBJ2-1; no clear D. Trimming removed 3 bases from V and 5 bases from J, with 14 bases in between. CDR3 size: 15 residues. Germline V lookup: CDR1 MDHEN, CDR2 SYDVKM.

The chain uses TRBV9 and TRBJ1-1; D gene uncertain. The CDR3 extends over 15 amino acids. Germline loops: CDR1 SGDLS, CDR2 YYNGEE. V lost 0 bases to trimming and J lost 3 bases, with 12 bases between them. CDR3 sequence reads: CASSVGSSHDTEAFF. In nucleotides, the CDR3 is TGTGCCAGCAGCGTAGGGTCGTCGCATGACACTGAAGCTTTCTTT.

This rearrangement joins TRBV7-3 to TRBJ2-7; the D is unclear. Per germline, CDR1 SGHTA and CDR2 FQGTGA. Between the trimmed V and J ends, which lost 2 bases and 6 bases, there was a span of 14 bases. The CDR3 runs to 14 residues. As DNA, the CDR3 is TGTGCCAGCAGCTTATCCGGTCCAACCCCCGAGCAGTACTTC. It codes for CASSLSGPTPEQYF.

The rearrangement joins TRBV7-9 to TRBJ1-5; D unclear. Germline lookup yields CDR1 SEHNR and CDR2 FQNEAQ (reference sequence). The CDR3 has 13 residues. The V end lost 5 bases, the J end lost 6 bases, and 11 bases lay between the germline ends. CDR3 amino acids: CASSPSGSQPQHF. CDR3 bases: TGTGCCAGCAGCCCGTCCGGTAGTCAGCCCCAGCATTTT.

This clone showed up just once. The chain is built from TRBV19 and TRBJ2-5, with 10 bases aligning to TRBD1. The V gene end was trimmed by 3 bases and the J gene end by 4 bases; junction bases not matched to a gene: 5. The CDR3 is 15 residues long. The germline gives CDR1 LNHDA, CDR2 SQIVND (reference sequence). CDR3 residues: CASSIRDRGLETQYF. CDR3 nucleotides: TGTGCCAGTAGTATCCGGGACAGGGGTTTAGAGACCCAGTACTTC.

The J gene is TRBJ2-7, the V gene TRBV6-5; 8 bases are a match to TRBD2. The V and J ends lost 10 bases and 2 bases, in that order; junction bases with no gene match: 4. Germline loops: CDR1 MNHEY, CDR2 SVGAGI. CDR3 length equals 12 residues. CDR3 sequence reads: CATTGLAYEQYF. DNA for the CDR3: TGTGCCACTACGGGACTAGCCTACGAGCAGTACTTC.

This rearrangement joins TRBV9 to TRBJ1-5; D gene ambiguous. V was pared by 0 bases and J by 4 bases, with 11 bases between. The CDR3 consists of 15 residues. The germline gives CDR1 SGDLS, CDR2 YYNGEE. The CDR3 nucleotides are TGTGCCAGCAGCGTAGGGTTAGGGTCGAATCAGCCCCAGCATTTT. Encoded protein: CASSVGLGSNQPQHF.

The J gene is TRBJ2-5, the V gene TRBV5-1; D is perhaps TRBD1 (6 bases). The CDR3 consists of 14 residues. Germline V gene lookup returns CDR1 SGHRS and CDR2 YFSETQ. Trimming stripped 4 bases from V and 1 base from J, with 11 bases between. CDR3 amino acids: CASSPDRIQETQYF. The CDR3 nucleotides are TGCGCCAGCAGCCCTGACAGGATCCAAGAGACCCAGTACTTC.

The chain links TRBV6-1 to TRBJ2-3, with a tentative D call TRBD2 (6 bases). Germline V lookup: CDR1 MNHNS, CDR2 SASEGT. Trimming took 1 base from V and 6 from J, leaving 20 bases between them. There are 17 residues in the CDR3. The CDR3 loop is CASSEGREAWPSDTQYF. The CDR3 coding sequence is TGTGCCAGCAGTGAAGGGAGGGAGGCCTGGCCATCTGATACGCAGTATTTT.

The CDR3: CASSRAGGAGYGYTF. CDR3 sequence (DNA): TGTGCCAGCAGTAGAGCAGGGGGCGCAGGGTATGGCTACACCTTC. The chain couples TRBV28 to TRBJ1-2; TRBD1 agrees at 8 bases. V shed 5 bases and J 5 bases; nucleotides not matched to a gene: 10. In germline, CDR1 is MDHEN, CDR2 SYDVKM. The CDR3 runs 15 residues.

V is TRBV27 and J is TRBJ2-2; a possible D gene is TRBD2 (6 bases). This CDR3 region has 15 residues. V gave up 6 bases and J gave up 6 bases, with 17 bases separating them. The V gene's germline CDR1 is MNHEY and CDR2 SMNVEV (reference sequence). The CDR3 here is CASSPPSRDSGELFF. CDR3 nucleotide sequence: TGTGCCAGCAGCCCACCGTCCCGGGACTCCGGGGAGCTGTTTTTT.

The V call is TRBV5-4, the J call TRBJ2-5; 8 nucleotides line up with TRBD1. There are 17 residues in the CDR3. J gave up 1 base and V 4 bases, and 12 bases lay outside the gene matches. From germline, CDR1 is SGHNT and CDR2 YYREEE (reference sequence). The CDR3 spells CASSPDRDWSGQETQYF. The DNA of the CDR3 is TGTGCCAGCAGCCCGGACAGGGATTGGAGCGGCCAAGAGACCCAGTACTTC.